The entry that follows covers one T cell receptor beta chain sequence. Its target antigen remains unknown. No base-level quality is on record; no much larger clone is a single base apart. Taken from the germline V gene (reference sequence), the CDR1 and CDR2 loops are SEHNR and FQNEAQ. V and J lose 3 bases and 5 bases, and a span of 5 bases separates them. Inclusive of the bounding cysteine and phenylalanine, the CDR3 is 12 residues long. The DNA shown is the 36-base CDR3, in frame from base 1. This sample was included in a study of vaccination and CD4 T cells after COVID-19 (dated by TCRdb to 2022 to 2024). For the wider study: SARS-CoV-2 positivity had been established in the convalescent patients by nasal swab PCR, and mild disease was recorded in about 9 of these patients and severe disease in one. Culture stimuli were overlapping spike peptide pools from SARS-CoV-2 and from the common cold coronaviruses HCoV-NL63, HCoV-OC43 and HCoV-229E. Two doses of either the Pfizer-BioNTech BNT162b2 vaccine (n=8) or the Moderna mRNA-1273 vaccine (n=2) were administered to participants. Post-vaccine blood samples were collected a median of about 72 days after the second vaccine dose, ranging from about 13 to 250 days. Control cultures received a CEFX viral epitope pool as the positive control, an HIV-1 Nef peptide pool as the negative control, or no peptide. Post-COVID blood samples from convalescent patients were collected a median of approximately 100 days after diagnosis, with a range of 35 to 161 days. In 9 to 11 COVID-19 convalescent patients and a handful of infection-naive healthy vaccine recipients, researchers compared the spike-specific CD4+ TCR repertoire from before mRNA vaccination with the repertoire from after. In the convalescent cohort there were six males and four females, among whom were two Hispanic individuals, seven Caucasians, two Asians and one multiracial person. On the study overall, not on this receptor specifically: An increase in the median number of SARS-CoV-2-reactive clonotypes from some 20 after infection to roughly 39 after vaccination was observed, but the change was not found to be significant. Of the vaccine-specific clones found in convalescent patients, nearly all (304 of 307) were mono-reactive for SARS-CoV-2 spike instead of being cross-reactive with common cold coronaviruses. Among the post-vaccine SARS-CoV-2-reactive clones in convalescent patients, a median approximately 90% showed up only after vaccination, which suggests vaccine-specific priming. The number of convalescent patients in the study was relatively small, and the study did not examine early timepoints following natural infection.

Taken with the paper, the label for treatment or condition translates to: approximately 9-day PBMC culture with coronavirus spike peptide pools or control peptides (ViraFEST assay). The study used the ViraFEST assay, which expanded antigen-specific T cells with peptide pools and then identified expanded clonotypes by TCR sequencing. The convalescent patients' positive SARS-CoV-2 PCR tests fell between March and December 2020, which was before the Alpha, Beta and Delta variants emerged in the United States. Each well held 2.1 million or so PBMCs cultured in IMDM containing approximately 5.3% human AB serum and approximately 9.1 IU/ml IL-2, with about 10 ug/ml peptide pools added. Half of the culture medium was replaced with fresh IL-2-containing medium on days 3 and 7. Once the cells had been in culture for ten to eleven days, the EasySep CD4+ T cell isolation kit was used to isolate CD4+ T cells by negative selection. Ficoll-Paque Plus gradient centrifugation was used to isolate PBMCs from whole blood, and the isolated PBMCs were then either used fresh or cryopreserved at -140C. Each culture condition was generally run in triplicate wells.

The protocol used for the library was PCR. DNA from cultured CD4+ T cells was subjected to TCR sequencing with the Oncomine TCR Beta short-read assay at the Johns Hopkins FTIC core. The QIAamp micro DNA kit was used to extract genomic DNA from the cultured CD4+ T cells. Oncomine TCR Beta libraries made from cultured CD4+ T cells were pooled using unique dual indexes and sequenced on an Illumina iSeq 100. Under the source paper's analysis protocol: Non-productive sequences were filtered out, and CDR3s that did not start with C, did not end with F or W, or were shorter than 7 amino acids were discarded. Antigen-specific clonotypes were identified with the MANAFEST web application by comparing peptide-stimulated wells with reference and other culture wells. An FDR below 0.05, an odds ratio above 5, and a productive frequency above 0.1% in at least two of three replicate wells were required for clones to be considered positive. Cross-reactive clonotypes were defined as significantly expanded in both SARS-CoV-2 spike wells and at least one common cold coronavirus spike condition. Using R version 3.6.1, CDR3 homology was evaluated through Levenshtein distances (stringdist) along with unrooted phylogenetic trees (ape). The public reads were reprocessed in TCRdb via fastp at Q25 and MiXCR, keeping in-frame beta chains. Identical CDR3 protein sequences are pooled into one entry, listed with their most common genes and DNA. TCRdb assigned the V and J calls; the authors' analysis was not used. Present in this sample are several thousand distinct CDR3 sequences, 50% to 60% of which were seen just once. Clones ranked in the top ten supply under 30% of the sample.

Sequencing was performed on CD4+ T cells from blood, cultured in vitro. The chain is encoded by TRBV7-9 joined to TRBJ1-5; no D gene is confidently identified. This TCR was recovered from a human donor who had recovered from COVID-19. For the CDR3, the sequence is CASSFSDQPQHF. Here is the DNA: TGTGCCAGCAGCTTTTCAGATCAGCCCCAGCATTTT.